This paragraph covers one T cell receptor beta chain sequence. Its antigen remains unidentified. V lost 6 bases, J lost 4 bases, and 1 base stayed unmatched. In germline, CDR1 is LGHNA, CDR2 YNFKEQ. The CDR3 is 14 amino acids. This specimen comes from a study of beta chain features in type 1 diabetes. Notes on the study in general: In the patient group, naive, central memory and Treg TCRB repertoires seemed more alike than in the healthy donor group.

TCRB transcripts that were expressed got sequenced, as all of the isolated RNA had been reverse transcribed. Using immunoSEQ multiplex PCR, the repertoire was profiled, and TCRdb retains in-frame clones only, with some absent. Of about 360,000 clones detected, 10% to 15% appear once; the ten largest clones hold around 0.02%. Each sorted population was over 95% pure. Sequencing was done on a sample of naive CD4+ T cells from blood. The source of this sequence is a man younger than 35 in good health. The chain couples TRBV4-2 to TRBJ2-1; TRBD2 matches 12 bases. Here the CDR3 DNA reads TGTGCCAGCAGGACTAGCGGGGGATACAATGAGCAGTTCTTC. Translated, it gives CASRTSGGYNEQFF.